This note documents a single TCR beta chain sequence. The antigen is undetermined. This CDR3 comprises 16 residues. Germline-derived CDR1 and CDR2 are MNHEY and SVGAGI. The J segment lost 2 bases and the V segment lost 2 bases, leaving 5 bases of the junction unmatched. This entry is derived from a study of shared clonotypes between healthy human individuals. Study at large: A couple of women and a few men aged 18 to 49 made up the donors. Study outcomes and limitations: Sequencing depth was a factor that was expected to affect clonotype sharing among donors.

For each subset, genomic DNA was distributed in equal portions over several immunoSEQ plates. TCRdb's copy holds only in-frame clones and misses some; the assay was immunoSEQ multiplex PCR. The sample holds hundreds of thousands of clones, 90% to 96% seen once. V and J are TRBV6-5 and TRBJ2-2; 7 nucleotides agree with TRBD2. Input material: naive CD4+ T cells sorted from blood. Documented subset: CD45RA+ positively selected. The source is a woman in her twenties or thirties in good health. For the CDR3, the DNA is TGTGCCAGCAGTTACCAGGGAGCGGGAAACACCGGGGAGCTGTTTTTT. As protein: CASSYQGAGNTGELFF.